These T cell receptor beta chains were read from a single sample in a study of cytomegalovirus exposure and HLA in healthy donors. Assay: immunoSEQ multiplex PCR; the TCRdb copy retains only in-frame clones and omits some. The sample's table shows some 120,000 clones. Specimen: PBMCs. The receptors originated from a man aged 30-40 years in good health and CMV-seronegative. Each CDR3 is given with its conserved first and last residue. D genes are given only for firm matches.

TGCGCCAGCAGCTTAGGGGGAGCCAAAAACATTCAGTACTTC	CASSLGGAKNIQYF	TRBV5-1	NA	TRBJ2-4
TGTGCCAGCAGCTTGAGGGATGGGGGACAGGAGGACGAGCAGTACTTC	CASSLRDGGQEDEQYF	TRBV5-4	TRBD1	TRBJ2-7
TGTGCCAGTAAGGGGGCAGCACAAGGAAACACCATATATTTT	CASKGAAQGNTIYF	TRBV28	TRBD1	TRBJ1-3
TGTGCCAGCAGAATCGACAGGGGAAGTGAAAAACTGTTTTTT	CASRIDRGSEKLFF	TRBV2	TRBD1	TRBJ1-4
TGTGCCAGCAGCTCCGGGAGTTTCGGAAACATTCAGTACTTC	CASSSGSFGNIQYF	TRBV9	NA	TRBJ2-4
TGTGCCAGCAGCTTTACGAGCGGCGACAATGAGCAGTTCTTC	CASSFTSGDNEQFF	TRBV7-9	NA	TRBJ2-1
TGCGCCAGCAGCTTGGGTGCCCTAGGAAACACTGAAGCTTTCTTT	CASSLGALGNTEAFF	TRBV5-1	NA	TRBJ1-1
TGTGCCAGTAGTATGAGAGCGGCTGGGGCCAACGTCCTGACTTTC	CASSMRAAGANVLTF	TRBV19	NA	TRBJ2-6
TGTGCCAGCAGCTTACTAGCCCCAGAGACCCAGTACTTC	CASSLLAPETQYF	TRBV28	NA	TRBJ2-5
TGTGCCAGCCGCGAGGGCGGATTTAGGTACAATGAGCAGTTCTTC	CASREGGFRYNEQFF	TRBV18	NA	TRBJ2-1
TGTGCCAGCAGCCGTCCCGGGGTGGGAGGGGAGACCCAGTACTTC	CASSRPGVGGETQYF	TRBV5-6	TRBD2	TRBJ2-5
TGTGCCAGCAGCGCCGGGGCCTTGGCGGGAGGTTCCTACAATGAGCAGTTCTTC	CASSAGALAGGSYNEQFF	TRBV11-2	TRBD2	TRBJ2-1
TGTGCCAGCAGTGGTTACAGGGGGGACTTTTCCTACGAGCAGTACTTC	CASSGYRGDFSYEQYF	TRBV6-6	TRBD1	TRBJ2-7
TGTGCCAGCAGTACAGGGGACAGGCCCAACACTGAAGCTTTCTTT	CASSTGDRPNTEAFF	TRBV6-5	TRBD1	TRBJ1-1
TGTGCCAGCAGCGCCTCGACTAGCGGTCACAATGAGCAGTTCTTC	CASSASTSGHNEQFF	TRBV7-8	TRBD2	TRBJ2-1
TGCACCAGCAGCCAAAAGGGCCGGACTAGGATTTACGAGCAGTACTTC	CTSSQKGRTRIYEQYF	TRBV1	NA	TRBJ2-7
TGTGCCAGCAGCTTGAAAAGGGAGGACTCCCAATTGTACTTC	CASSLKREDSQLYF	TRBV5-4	NA	TRBJ2-7
TGTGCCATCAGTGAGAAGACAGGGGACTCTGGAAACACCATATATTTT	CAISEKTGDSGNTIYF	TRBV10-3	TRBD1	TRBJ1-3
TGTGCTAGCAGCTCGGGACAGGGGGCGTACGAGCAGTACTTC	CASSSGQGAYEQYF	TRBV7-7	TRBD1	TRBJ2-7
TGTGCCAGCAGTTTTATCGGGAGGGGGTCCGAGCAGTACTTC	CASSFIGRGSEQYF	TRBV28	TRBD2	TRBJ2-7
TGTGCCAGCAGGGCTCGCACAGATACGCAGTATTTT	CASRARTDTQYF	TRBV19	NA	TRBJ2-3
TGTGCCAGCAGTTTAGTTCCGCGGGGGGGCTACGAGCAGTACTTC	CASSLVPRGGYEQYF	TRBV27	TRBD2	TRBJ2-7
TGTGCCAGCAGCGGGAGCCACAGCTCTGGGGCCAACGTCCTGACTTTC	CASSGSHSSGANVLTF	TRBV5-4	NA	TRBJ2-6
TGTGCCAGCCGTCCTAGCGGGAGCCCCTCCTACGAGCAGTACTTC	CASRPSGSPSYEQYF	TRBV5-6	TRBD2	TRBJ2-7
TGTGCCACCAGCAGAGAGGTCCAGTCGGGCTACACCTTC	CATSREVQSGYTF	TRBV15	NA	TRBJ1-2
TGTGCCAGCAAAGTGGGGGACAGGAGCTCCTACGAGCAGTACTTC	CASKVGDRSSYEQYF	TRBV27	TRBD1	TRBJ2-7
TGTGCCAGCGGGGCAGGCTATAGCGGGACCTACAATGAGCAGTTCTTC	CASGAGYSGTYNEQFF	TRBV14	TRBD2	TRBJ2-1
TGCAGCGTTGAAGTGGGAGGAGACACTGAAGCTTTCTTT	CSVEVGGDTEAFF	TRBV29-1	NA	TRBJ1-1
TGCGCCAGCAGCTTGGACCCTAGCGGGAATGAGCAGTTCTTC	CASSLDPSGNEQFF	TRBV5-1	TRBD2	TRBJ2-1
TGCGCCAGCAGGGGACAGGTCAATCAGCCCCAGCATTTT	CASRGQVNQPQHF	TRBV10-2	TRBD1	TRBJ1-5